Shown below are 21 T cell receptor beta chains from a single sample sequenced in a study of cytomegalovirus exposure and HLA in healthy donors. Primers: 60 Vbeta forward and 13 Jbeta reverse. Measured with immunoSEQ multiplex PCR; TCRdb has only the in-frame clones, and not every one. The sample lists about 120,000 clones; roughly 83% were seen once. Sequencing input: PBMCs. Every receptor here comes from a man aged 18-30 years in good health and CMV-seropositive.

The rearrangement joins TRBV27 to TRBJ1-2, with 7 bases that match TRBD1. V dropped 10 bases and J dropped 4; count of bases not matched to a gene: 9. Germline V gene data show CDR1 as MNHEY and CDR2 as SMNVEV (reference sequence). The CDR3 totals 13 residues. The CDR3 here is CATRVQGSYGYTF. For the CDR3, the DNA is TGTGCCACTCGGGTACAGGGGTCCTATGGCTACACCTTC.

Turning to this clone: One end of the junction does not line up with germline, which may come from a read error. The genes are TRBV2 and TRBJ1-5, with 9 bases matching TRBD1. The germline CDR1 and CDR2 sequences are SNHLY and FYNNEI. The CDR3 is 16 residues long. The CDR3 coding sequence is TGTGCCAGCACTGAAGGGGGACAGGGATTTATTCAGCCCCAGCATTTT. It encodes CASTEGGQGFIQPQHF.

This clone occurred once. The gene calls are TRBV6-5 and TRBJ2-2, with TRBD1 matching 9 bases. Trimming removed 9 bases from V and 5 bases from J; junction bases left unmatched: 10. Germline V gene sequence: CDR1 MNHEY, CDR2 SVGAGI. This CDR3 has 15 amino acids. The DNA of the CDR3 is TGTGCCAGTCATTCCGGGACAGGGTTTACCGGGGAGCTGTTTTTT. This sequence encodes CASHSGTGFTGELFF.

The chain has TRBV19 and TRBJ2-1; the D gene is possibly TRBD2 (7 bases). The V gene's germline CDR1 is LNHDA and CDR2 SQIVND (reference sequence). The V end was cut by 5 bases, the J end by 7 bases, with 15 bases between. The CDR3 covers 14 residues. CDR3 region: CASSWGGQGNEQFF. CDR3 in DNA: TGTGCCAGTAGTTGGGGGGGCCAGGGAAATGAGCAGTTCTTC.

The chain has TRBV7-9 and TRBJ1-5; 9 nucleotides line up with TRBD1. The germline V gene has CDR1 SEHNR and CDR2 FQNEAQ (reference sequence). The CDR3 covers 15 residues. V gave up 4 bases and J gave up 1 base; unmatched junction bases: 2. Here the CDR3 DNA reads TGTGCCAGCAGCTCGGGACAGGGAAGCAATCAGCCCCAGCATTTT. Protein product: CASSSGQGSNQPQHF.

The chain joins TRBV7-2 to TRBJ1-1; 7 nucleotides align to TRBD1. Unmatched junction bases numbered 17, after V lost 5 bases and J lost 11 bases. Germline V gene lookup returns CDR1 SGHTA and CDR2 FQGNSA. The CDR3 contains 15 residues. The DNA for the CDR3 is TGTGCCAGCAGCCGCCCTGGGACAGCGGTAGAGTCGGCTTTCTTT. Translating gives CASSRPGTAVESAFF.

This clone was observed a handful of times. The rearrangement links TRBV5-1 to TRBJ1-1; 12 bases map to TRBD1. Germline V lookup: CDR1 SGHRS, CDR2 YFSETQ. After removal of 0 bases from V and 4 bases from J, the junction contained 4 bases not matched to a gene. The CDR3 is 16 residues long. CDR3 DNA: TGCGCCAGCAGCTTGGTGGGACAGGGGGCGAGCACTGAAGCTTTCTTT. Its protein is CASSLVGQGASTEAFF.

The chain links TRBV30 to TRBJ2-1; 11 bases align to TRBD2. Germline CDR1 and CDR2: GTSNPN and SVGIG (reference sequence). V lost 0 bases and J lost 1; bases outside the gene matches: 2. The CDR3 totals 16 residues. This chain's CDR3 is CAWSVSGGVSYNEQFF. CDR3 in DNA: TGTGCCTGGAGTGTTAGCGGGGGGGTATCCTACAATGAGCAGTTCTTC.

CDR3: CASSERGQGEFTDTQYF. The CDR3 nucleotides read TGTGCCAGCAGTGAGAGGGGGCAGGGTGAATTCACAGATACGCAGTATTTT. This sequence joins TRBV2 and TRBJ2-3; 7 nucleotides agree with TRBD1. V gave up 3 bases and J gave up 2 bases; unmatched junction bases: 11. The CDR3 is 17 residues long. In germline, CDR1 is SNHLY, CDR2 FYNNEI.

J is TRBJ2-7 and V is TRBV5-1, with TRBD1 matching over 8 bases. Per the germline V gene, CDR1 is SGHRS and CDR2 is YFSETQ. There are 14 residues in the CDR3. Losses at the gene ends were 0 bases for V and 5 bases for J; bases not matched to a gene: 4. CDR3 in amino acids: CASSLGQGIHEQYF. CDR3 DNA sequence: TGCGCCAGCAGCTTGGGACAGGGGATCCACGAGCAGTACTTC.

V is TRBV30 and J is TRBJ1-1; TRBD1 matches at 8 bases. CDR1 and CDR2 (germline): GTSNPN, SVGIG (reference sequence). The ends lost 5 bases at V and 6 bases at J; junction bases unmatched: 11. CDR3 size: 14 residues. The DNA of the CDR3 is TGTGCCTGGGAACCGCAGGGGGCCTCCGCTGAAGCTTTCTTT. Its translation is CAWEPQGASAEAFF. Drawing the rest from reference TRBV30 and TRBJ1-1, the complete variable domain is SQTIHQWPATLVQPVGSPLSLECTVEGTSNPNLYWYRQAAGRGLQLLFYSVGIGQISSEVPQNLSASRPQDRQFILSSKKLLLSDSGFYLCAWEPQGASAEAFFGQGTRLTVV.

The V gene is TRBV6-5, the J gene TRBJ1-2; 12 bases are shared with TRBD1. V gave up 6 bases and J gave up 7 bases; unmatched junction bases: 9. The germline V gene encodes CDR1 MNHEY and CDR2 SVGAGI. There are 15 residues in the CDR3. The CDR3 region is CASSCGDRGPCGYTF. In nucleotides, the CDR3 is TGTGCCAGCAGCTGCGGGGACAGGGGGCCATGTGGCTACACCTTC.

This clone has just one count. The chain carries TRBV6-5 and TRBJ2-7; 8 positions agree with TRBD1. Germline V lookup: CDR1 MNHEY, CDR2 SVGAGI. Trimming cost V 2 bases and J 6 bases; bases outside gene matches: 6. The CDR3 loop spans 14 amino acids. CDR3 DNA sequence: TGTGCCAGCAGTTACGACAGGGGCGGCTCCGAGCAGTACTTC. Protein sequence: CASSYDRGGSEQYF.

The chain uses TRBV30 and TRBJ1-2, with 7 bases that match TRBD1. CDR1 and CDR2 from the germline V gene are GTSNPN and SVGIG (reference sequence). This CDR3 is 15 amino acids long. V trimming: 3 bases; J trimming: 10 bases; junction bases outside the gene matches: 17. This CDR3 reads CAWSEGAGQADSYTF. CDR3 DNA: TGTGCCTGGAGCGAGGGGGCGGGACAAGCTGATTCCTACACCTTC.

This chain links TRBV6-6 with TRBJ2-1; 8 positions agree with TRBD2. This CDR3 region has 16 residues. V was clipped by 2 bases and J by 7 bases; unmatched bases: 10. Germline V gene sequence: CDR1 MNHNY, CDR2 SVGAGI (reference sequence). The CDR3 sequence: CASSYGPSGGNNEQFF. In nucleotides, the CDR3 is TGTGCCAGCAGTTACGGTCCAAGCGGGGGCAATAATGAGCAGTTCTTC.

The CDR3 reads CAWSVGGWGGNTIYF. The CDR3, as DNA: TGTGCCTGGAGTGTTGGAGGGTGGGGGGGAAACACCATATATTTT. V is TRBV30 and J is TRBJ1-3, with D possibly TRBD1 on 5 matching bases. The V gene lost 0 bases and the J gene lost 4 bases, with 13 bases spanning the gap. Germline CDR1 is GTSNPN and CDR2 is SVGIG (reference sequence). This CDR3 is built from 15 residues.

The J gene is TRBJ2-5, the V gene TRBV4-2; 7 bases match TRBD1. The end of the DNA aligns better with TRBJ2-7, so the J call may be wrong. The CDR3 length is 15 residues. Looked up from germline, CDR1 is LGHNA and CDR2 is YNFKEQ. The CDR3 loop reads CASSHAPGQTYEQYF. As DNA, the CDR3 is TGTGCCAGCAGCCACGCTCCGGGACAGACCTACGAGCAGTACTTC.

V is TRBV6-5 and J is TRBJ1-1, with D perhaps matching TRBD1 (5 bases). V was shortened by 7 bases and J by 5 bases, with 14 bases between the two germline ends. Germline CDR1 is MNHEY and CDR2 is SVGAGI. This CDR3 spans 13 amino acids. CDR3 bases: TGTGCCAGCACCCCTGGGGGGGGAACTGAAGCTTTCTTT. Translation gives CASTPGGGTEAFF.

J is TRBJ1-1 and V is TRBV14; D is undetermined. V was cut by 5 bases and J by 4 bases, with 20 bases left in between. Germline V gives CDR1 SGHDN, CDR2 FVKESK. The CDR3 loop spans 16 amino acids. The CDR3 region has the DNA TGTGCCAGCAGCGCCAGGTGGCCCCCGGGAAGCACTGAAGCTTTCTTT. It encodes CASSARWPPGSTEAFF.

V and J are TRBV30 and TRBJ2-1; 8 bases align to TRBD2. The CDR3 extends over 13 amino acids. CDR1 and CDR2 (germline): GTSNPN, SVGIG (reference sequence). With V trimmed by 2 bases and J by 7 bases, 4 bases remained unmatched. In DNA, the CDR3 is TGTGCCTGGAGTCGGGAGGGTAGGAATGAGCAGTTCTTC. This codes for CAWSREGRNEQFF.

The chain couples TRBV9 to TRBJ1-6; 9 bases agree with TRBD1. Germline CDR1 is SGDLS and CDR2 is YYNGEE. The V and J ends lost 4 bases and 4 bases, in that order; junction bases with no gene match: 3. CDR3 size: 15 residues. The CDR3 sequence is CASSLTGGYNSPLHF. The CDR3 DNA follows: TGTGCCAGCAGCCTGACAGGGGGATATAATTCACCCCTCCACTTT.